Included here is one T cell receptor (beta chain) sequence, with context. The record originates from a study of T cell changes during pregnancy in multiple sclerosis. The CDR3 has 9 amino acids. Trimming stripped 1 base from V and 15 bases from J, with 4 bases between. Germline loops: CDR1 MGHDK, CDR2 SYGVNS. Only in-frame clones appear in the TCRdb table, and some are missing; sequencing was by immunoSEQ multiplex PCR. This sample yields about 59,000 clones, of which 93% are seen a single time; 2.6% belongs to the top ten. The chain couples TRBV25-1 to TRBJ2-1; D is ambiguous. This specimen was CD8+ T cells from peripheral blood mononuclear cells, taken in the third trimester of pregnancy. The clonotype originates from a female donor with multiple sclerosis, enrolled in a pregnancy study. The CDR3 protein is CASSELVFF. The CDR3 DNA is TGTGCCAGCAGTGAATTAGTGTTCTTC.